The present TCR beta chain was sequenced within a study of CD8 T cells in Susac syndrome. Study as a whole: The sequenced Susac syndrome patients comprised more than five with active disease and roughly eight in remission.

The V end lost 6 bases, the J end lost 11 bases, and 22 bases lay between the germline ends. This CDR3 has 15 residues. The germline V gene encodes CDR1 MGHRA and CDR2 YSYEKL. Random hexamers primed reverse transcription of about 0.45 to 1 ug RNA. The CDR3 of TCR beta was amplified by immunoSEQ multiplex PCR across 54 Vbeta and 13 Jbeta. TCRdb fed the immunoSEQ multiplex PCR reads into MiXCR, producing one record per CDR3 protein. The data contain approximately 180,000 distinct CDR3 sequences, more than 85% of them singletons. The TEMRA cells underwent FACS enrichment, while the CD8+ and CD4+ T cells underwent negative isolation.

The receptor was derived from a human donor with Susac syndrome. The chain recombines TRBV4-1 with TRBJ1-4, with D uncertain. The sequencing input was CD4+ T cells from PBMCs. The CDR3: CASSATEDQPGKLFF. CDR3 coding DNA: TGCGCCAGCAGTGCGACTGAGGATCAGCCGGGGAAACTGTTTTTT.